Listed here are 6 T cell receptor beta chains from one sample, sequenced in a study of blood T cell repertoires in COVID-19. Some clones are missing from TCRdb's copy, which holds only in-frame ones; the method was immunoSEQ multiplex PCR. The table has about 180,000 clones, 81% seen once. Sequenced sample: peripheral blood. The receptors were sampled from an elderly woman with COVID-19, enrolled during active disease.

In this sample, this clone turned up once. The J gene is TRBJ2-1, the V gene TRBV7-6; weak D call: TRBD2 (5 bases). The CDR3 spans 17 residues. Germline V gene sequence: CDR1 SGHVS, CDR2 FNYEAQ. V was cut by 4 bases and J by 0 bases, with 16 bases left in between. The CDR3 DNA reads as TGTGCCAGCAGCTACGCCCCGGACTTAAGCTCCTACAATGAGCAGTTCTTC. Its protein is CASSYAPDLSSYNEQFF.

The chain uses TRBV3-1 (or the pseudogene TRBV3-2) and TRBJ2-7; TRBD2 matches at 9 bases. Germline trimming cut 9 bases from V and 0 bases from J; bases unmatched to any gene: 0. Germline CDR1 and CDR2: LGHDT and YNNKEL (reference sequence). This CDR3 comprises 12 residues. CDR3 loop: CASSGSSYEQYF. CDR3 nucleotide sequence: TGTGCCAGTAGCGGGAGCTCCTACGAGCAGTACTTC.

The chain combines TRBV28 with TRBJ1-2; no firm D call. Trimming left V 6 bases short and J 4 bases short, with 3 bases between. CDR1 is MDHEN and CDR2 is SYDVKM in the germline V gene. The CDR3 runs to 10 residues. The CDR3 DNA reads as TGTGCCAGCAGCGGCTATGGCTACACCTTC. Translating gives CASSGYGYTF.

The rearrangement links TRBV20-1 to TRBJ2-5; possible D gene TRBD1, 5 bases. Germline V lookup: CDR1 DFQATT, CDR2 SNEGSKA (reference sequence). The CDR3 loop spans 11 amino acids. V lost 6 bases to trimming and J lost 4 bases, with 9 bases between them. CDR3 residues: CSAFQGETQYF. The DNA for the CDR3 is TGCAGTGCCTTCCAGGGAGAGACCCAGTACTTC.

The CDR3: CATSTTGISDNEQFF. The CDR3 region has the DNA TGTGCCACCAGTACTACAGGGATTAGCGACAATGAGCAGTTCTTC. V and J are TRBV24-1 and TRBJ2-1, with a tentative D call TRBD1 (6 bases). CDR1 is KGHDR, CDR2 SFDVKD, per germline. V dropped 6 bases and J dropped 5 bases, with 16 bases sitting between them. This CDR3 is 15 amino acids long.

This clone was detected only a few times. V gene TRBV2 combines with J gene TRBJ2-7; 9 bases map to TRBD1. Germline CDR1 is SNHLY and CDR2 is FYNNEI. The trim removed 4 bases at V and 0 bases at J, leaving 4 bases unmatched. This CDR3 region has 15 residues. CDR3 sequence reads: CASSAWTGDSYEQYF. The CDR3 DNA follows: TGTGCCAGCAGTGCCTGGACAGGGGACTCCTACGAGCAGTACTTC.